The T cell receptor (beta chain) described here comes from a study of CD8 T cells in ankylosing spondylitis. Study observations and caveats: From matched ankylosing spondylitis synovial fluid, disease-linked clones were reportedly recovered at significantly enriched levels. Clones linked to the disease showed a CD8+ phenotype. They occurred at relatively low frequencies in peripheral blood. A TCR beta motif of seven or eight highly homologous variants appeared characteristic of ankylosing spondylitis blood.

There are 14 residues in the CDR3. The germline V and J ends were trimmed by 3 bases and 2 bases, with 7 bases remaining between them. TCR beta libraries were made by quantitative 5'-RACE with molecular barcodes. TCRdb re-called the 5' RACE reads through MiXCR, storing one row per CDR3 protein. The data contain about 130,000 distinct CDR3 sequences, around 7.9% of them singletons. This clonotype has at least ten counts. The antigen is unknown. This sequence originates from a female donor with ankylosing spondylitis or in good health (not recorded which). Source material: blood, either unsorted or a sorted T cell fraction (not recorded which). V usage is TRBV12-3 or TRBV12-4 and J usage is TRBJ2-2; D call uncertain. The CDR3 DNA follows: TGTGCCAGCAGTTTTAGGGCCAACACCGGGGAGCTGTTTTTT. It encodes CASSFRANTGELFF.